The clone carrying this T cell receptor (beta chain) came up once. Per the germline V gene, CDR1 is MNHNY and CDR2 is SVGAGI (reference sequence). The ends lost 6 bases at V and 8 bases at J; junction bases unmatched: 8. This CDR3 is built from 15 residues. The data are from a study of technical replicates of blood from a handful of donors. Sequencing was performed with immunoSEQ multiplex PCR; in TCRdb, only in-frame clones are kept and a portion is missing. This sample yields 50,000 to 70,000 clones, of which approximately 90% are seen a single time; about 4.7% belongs to the top ten. Sequencing used PBMCs. This rearrangement joins TRBV6-6 to TRBJ2-1; 12 nucleotides agree with TRBD2. The receptor was derived from a human donor in good health. Some clones in this sample may be carry-over from other donors' samples. This CDR3 is CASSTTSGSKDEQFF. The CDR3 nucleotides read TGTGCCAGCAGCACGACTAGCGGGAGTAAGGATGAGCAGTTCTTC.